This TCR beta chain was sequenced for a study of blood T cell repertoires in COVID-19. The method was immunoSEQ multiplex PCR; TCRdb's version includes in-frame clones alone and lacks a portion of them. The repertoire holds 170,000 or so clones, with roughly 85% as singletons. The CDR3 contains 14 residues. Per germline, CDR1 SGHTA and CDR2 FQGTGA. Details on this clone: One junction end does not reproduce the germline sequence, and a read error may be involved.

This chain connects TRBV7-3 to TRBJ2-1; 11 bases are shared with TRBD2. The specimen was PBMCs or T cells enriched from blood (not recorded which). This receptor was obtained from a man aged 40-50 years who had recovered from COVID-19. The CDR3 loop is CASSVTSGGYEQFF. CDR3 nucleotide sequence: TGTGCCAGCAGCGTAACTAGCGGGGGCTATGAGCAGTTCTTC.